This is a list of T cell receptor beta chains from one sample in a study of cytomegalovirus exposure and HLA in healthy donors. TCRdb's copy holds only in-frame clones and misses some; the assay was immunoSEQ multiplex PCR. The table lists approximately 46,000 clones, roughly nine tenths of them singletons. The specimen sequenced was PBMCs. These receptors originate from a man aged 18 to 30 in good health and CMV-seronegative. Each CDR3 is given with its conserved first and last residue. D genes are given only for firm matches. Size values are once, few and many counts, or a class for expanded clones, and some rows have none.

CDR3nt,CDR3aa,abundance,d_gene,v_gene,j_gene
TGTGCCAGCAGCTTAGGCCTAGCCGCCTACGAGCAGTACTTC,CASSLGLAAYEQYF,-,-,TRBV11-3,TRBJ2-7
TGTGCCAGCAGTGCCCTTAGCGGGACGGGCACAGATACGCAGTATTTT,CASSALSGTGTDTQYF,few,TRBD2,TRBV6-4,TRBJ2-3
TGTGCCAGCAGCCTACGCCCAGGGGGAGACACCGGGGAGCTGTTTTTT,CASSLRPGGDTGELFF,-,TRBD1,TRBV9,TRBJ2-2
TGTGCCAGCAGTTTGGCGGGGCCTAACTATGGCTACACCTTC,CASSLAGPNYGYTF,few,-,TRBV2,TRBJ1-2
TGTGCCTGGAGTCCGGCAGGGGAGGAGACCCAGTACTTC,CAWSPAGEETQYF,-,-,TRBV30,TRBJ2-5
TGTGCCAGCAGCTTAGTGGGACACGGAAATGGCTACACCTTC,CASSLVGHGNGYTF,-,-,TRBV7-9,TRBJ1-2
TGTGCCAGCAGTCCCGGGAAAGGAACCTACAATGAGCAGTTCTTC,CASSPGKGTYNEQFF,-,-,TRBV5-6,TRBJ2-1
TGTGCCAGCAGCTTACCAGGACTAGGAGAGACCCAGTACTTC,CASSLPGLGETQYF,-,TRBD2,TRBV7-9,TRBJ2-5
TGTGCCACCGGGACAGGGGCCACTGAAGCTTTCTTT,CATGTGATEAFF,-,TRBD1,TRBV15,TRBJ1-1
TGTGCCAGCAGCTTAAGGTCTAGCGGGAGCAATGAGCAGTTCTTC,CASSLRSSGSNEQFF,-,TRBD2,TRBV11-3,TRBJ2-1
TGTGCCAGCAGCTCTATAACACGAGGGGGAGCATCTCAGCCCCAGCATTTT,CASSSITRGGASQPQHF,-,-,TRBV28,TRBJ1-5
TGTGCCAGCAGTAACTACAGGGGGTTGAATGAGCAGTTCTTC,CASSNYRGLNEQFF,-,TRBD1,TRBV6-6,TRBJ2-1
TGTGCCAGCAGTCCGACCTTTAGCGGGACAGCCTACGAGCAGTACTTC,CASSPTFSGTAYEQYF,-,-,TRBV27,TRBJ2-7
TGTGCCAGCAGCCTCCCAACTAATGAAAAACTGTTTTTT,CASSLPTNEKLFF,-,-,TRBV7-9,TRBJ1-4
TGTGCCAGCAGTTCACAGGGGGATGACTATGGCTACACCTTC,CASSSQGDDYGYTF,-,TRBD1,TRBV28,TRBJ1-2
TGTGCCTGTGGGGAGGGACTGCCGATCTCTGGAAACACCATATATTTT,CACGEGLPISGNTIYF,-,-,TRBV30,TRBJ1-3
TGTGCCAGCAGTGAAGCCATGGGCCGCGAGGAAAAACTGTTTTTT,CASSEAMGREEKLFF,-,-,TRBV2,TRBJ1-4
TGTGCCAGCAGCCCCGTAGCGTTGAGCGGGAGGCTCGTAGATACGCAGTATTTT,CASSPVALSGRLVDTQYF,-,TRBD2,TRBV7-9,TRBJ2-3
TGTGCCAGCAGCCAGGGACTAGCGGACTCCTACAATGAGCAGTTCTTC,CASSQGLADSYNEQFF,-,TRBD2,TRBV7-9,TRBJ2-1
TGCGCCAGCAGCTTAAAGCCGGGGGACCGCTGGACAGATACGCAGTATTTT,CASSLKPGDRWTDTQYF,-,-,TRBV5-1,TRBJ2-3
TGTGCCAGCAGCGACGGACAGGGGGCTGTTGGCTACACCTTC,CASSDGQGAVGYTF,-,TRBD1,TRBV13,TRBJ1-2
TGTGCCAGCAGTTCAGGGTTCTGGAACACCATATATTTT,CASSSGFWNTIYF,-,-,TRBV5-6,TRBJ1-3
TGTGCCAGCAGCTTCGGGACTAGTCGCAATGAGCAGTTCTTC,CASSFGTSRNEQFF,-,TRBD2,TRBV7-9,TRBJ2-1
TGTGCCAGTAGTATCTTCTTGACTAGCGCCAATGAGCAGTTCTTC,CASSIFLTSANEQFF,-,TRBD2,TRBV19,TRBJ2-1
TGTGCCAGCAGTAACCGGGAGGGAGACACCGGGGAGCTGTTTTTT,CASSNREGDTGELFF,once,TRBD2,TRBV6-4,TRBJ2-2
TGTGCCAGAACTCTGACAGGATTTTCGGGGGGTGGCTACACCTTC,CARTLTGFSGGGYTF,-,-,TRBV2,TRBJ1-2
TGTGCCAGCAGCCAGGGGTTAGCGGGATCTCTCACTCGCTACGAGCAGTACTTC,CASSQGLAGSLTRYEQYF,-,TRBD2,TRBV4-2,TRBJ2-7
TGTGCCAGCCGAGAAGGACTAGCGGGAGTACGTAATGAGCAGTTCTTC,CASREGLAGVRNEQFF,-,TRBD2,TRBV6-1,TRBJ2-1
TGTGCCAGCAGCTTAGGACAGGGCGGCGGCCACACCTTC,CASSLGQGGGHTF,-,TRBD1,TRBV7-9,TRBJ1-2
TGTGCCAGCAGCCCCCTCAGCGGCCCTTCCTACGAGCAGTACTTC,CASSPLSGPSYEQYF,-,-,TRBV9,TRBJ2-7
TGTGCCAGCAGTGAACTAGCGGGAGGGCCGTACGAGCAGTACTTC,CASSELAGGPYEQYF,-,TRBD2,TRBV2,TRBJ2-7
TGTGCCAGCAGCGTAGACAGGGAGAACACCGGGGAGCTGTTTTTT,CASSVDRENTGELFF,-,-,TRBV9,TRBJ2-2
TGTGCCAGCAGCTTCTCAGGTTCCTACACTGAAGCTTTCTTT,CASSFSGSYTEAFF,-,-,TRBV7-6,TRBJ1-1
TGTGCCAGCAGCGTAGCTTCCGGGAGTGACTATGGCTACACCTTC,CASSVASGSDYGYTF,-,-,TRBV9,TRBJ1-2
TGTGCCAGCAGCGTAGGAGGAGGCGGGGCATCCTACAATGAGCAGTTCTTC,CASSVGGGGASYNEQFF,-,-,TRBV9,TRBJ2-1
TGTGCCAGCGGTCCCGTACAGGGGCGAGCTTTCTTT,CASGPVQGRAFF,-,TRBD1,TRBV27,TRBJ1-1
TGTGCCAGCAGTTACGCACTAGCGGGGAACACCGGGGAGCTGTTTTTT,CASSYALAGNTGELFF,-,TRBD2,TRBV6-5,TRBJ2-2
TGTGCCAGCAGTGTGGGACTAGCGGGAATGTACAATGAGCAGTTCTTC,CASSVGLAGMYNEQFF,-,TRBD2,TRBV2,TRBJ2-1
TGTGCCAGCAGTCCCCGGGACAGGGGTAACACTGAAGCTTTCTTT,CASSPRDRGNTEAFF,-,TRBD1,TRBV2,TRBJ1-1
TGTGCCAGCAGCCACCGGGGGGGCACTGAAGCTTTCTTT,CASSHRGGTEAFF,-,-,TRBV6-5,TRBJ1-1
TGTGCCAGCAGCTTAGGACTAGCGGGAGTGTTCGAGCAGTACTTC,CASSLGLAGVFEQYF,-,TRBD2,TRBV7-2,TRBJ2-7